These 6 T cell receptor beta chains originate from one sample sequenced in a study of blood T cell repertoires in COVID-19. Only in-frame clones appear in the TCRdb table, and some are missing; sequencing was by immunoSEQ multiplex PCR. The sample records 110,000 to 150,000 clones, roughly 80% being singletons. Sequenced material: peripheral blood. These receptors all stem from a human donor in a cohort sampled during active COVID-19.

The chain uses TRBV7-2 and TRBJ2-2; TRBD2 aligns across 13 bases. CDR1 SGHTA and CDR2 FQGNSA come from the germline V gene. The CDR3 runs 18 residues. V was clipped by 3 bases and J by 4 bases; unmatched bases: 8. CDR3 residues: CASSFTSGGVLSTGELFF. Written as DNA, the CDR3 is TGTGCCAGCAGCTTCACTAGCGGGGGGGTTTTAAGCACCGGGGAGCTGTTTTTT.

V gene TRBV12-3 or TRBV12-4 combines with J gene TRBJ1-2, with no clear D. Trimming removed 5 bases at V and 6 bases at J, with 13 bases between. This CDR3 has 13 amino acids. The CDR3 protein is CASSPRMSDGYTF. The CDR3, as DNA: TGTGCCAGCAGTCCCAGGATGTCAGATGGCTACACCTTC.

The V gene is TRBV7-6, the J gene TRBJ2-4; 10 bases line up with TRBD2. The CDR3 sequence is 18 residues long. Germline CDR1 is SGHVS and CDR2 is FNYEAQ. V dropped 1 base and J dropped 0; count of bases not matched to a gene: 6. CDR3 sequence: CASSLGAGGPGAKNIQYF. DNA for the CDR3: TGTGCCAGCAGCTTAGGAGCGGGAGGGCCGGGAGCCAAAAACATTCAGTACTTC.

The gene calls are TRBV5-1 and TRBJ1-1; 9 bases are a match to TRBD1. From germline, CDR1 is SGHRS and CDR2 YFSETQ. J gave up 5 bases and V 4 bases, and 9 bases lay outside the gene matches. This CDR3 comprises 15 residues. The CDR3 DNA is TGCGCCAGCAGCCTCGGGACAGGGCGTAAAACTGAAGCTTTCTTT. Protein: CASSLGTGRKTEAFF.

CDR3 in amino acids: CASTLGAGGQETQYF. The CDR3 DNA follows: TGTGCCAGCACCTTGGGAGCGGGGGGCCAAGAGACCCAGTACTTC. This chain connects TRBV7-6 to TRBJ2-5, with 9 bases fitting TRBD2. This CDR3 contains 15 residues. V lost 7 bases, J lost 1 base, and 7 bases stayed unmatched. Germline loops: CDR1 SGHVS, CDR2 FNYEAQ.

The chain employs TRBV11-2 and TRBJ1-2; 8 bases align to TRBD1. CDR1 is SGHAT, CDR2 FQNNGV, per germline. CDR3 size: 15 residues. V lost 5 bases and J lost 5; bases outside the gene matches: 10. The CDR3 loop is CASSIWDRPSYGYTF. In nucleotides, the CDR3 is TGTGCCAGCAGCATATGGGACAGGCCCTCGTATGGCTACACCTTC.